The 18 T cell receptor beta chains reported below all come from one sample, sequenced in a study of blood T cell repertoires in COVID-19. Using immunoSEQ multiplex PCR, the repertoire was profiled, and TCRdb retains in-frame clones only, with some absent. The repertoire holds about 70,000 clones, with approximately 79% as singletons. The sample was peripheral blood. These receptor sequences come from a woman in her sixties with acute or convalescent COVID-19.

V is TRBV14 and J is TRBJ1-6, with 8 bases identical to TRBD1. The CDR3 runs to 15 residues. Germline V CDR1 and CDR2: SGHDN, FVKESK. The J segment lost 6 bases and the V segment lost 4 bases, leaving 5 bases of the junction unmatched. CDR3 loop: CASSRPGQVNSPLHF. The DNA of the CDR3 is TGTGCCAGCAGCCGGCCGGGACAGGTTAATTCACCCCTCCACTTT.

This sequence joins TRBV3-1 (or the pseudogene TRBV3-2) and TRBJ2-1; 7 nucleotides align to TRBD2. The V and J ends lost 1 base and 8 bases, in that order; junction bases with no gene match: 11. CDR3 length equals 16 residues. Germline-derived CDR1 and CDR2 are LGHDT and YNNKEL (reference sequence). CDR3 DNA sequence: TGTGCCAGCAGCCAAGGAGAGCGGGGCGCTAGGGATGAGCAGTTCTTC. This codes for CASSQGERGARDEQFF.

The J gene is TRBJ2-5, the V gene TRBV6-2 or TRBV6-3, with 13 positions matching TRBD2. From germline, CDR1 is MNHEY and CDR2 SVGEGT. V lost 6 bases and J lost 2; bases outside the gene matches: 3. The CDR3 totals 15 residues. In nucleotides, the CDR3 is TGTGCCAGCAGCCGGACTAGCGGGAGACAAGAGACCCAGTACTTC. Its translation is CASSRTSGRQETQYF.

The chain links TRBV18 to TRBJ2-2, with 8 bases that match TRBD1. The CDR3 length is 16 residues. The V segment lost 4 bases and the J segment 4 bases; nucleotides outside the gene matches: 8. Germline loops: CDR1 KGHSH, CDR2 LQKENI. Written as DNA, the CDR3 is TGTGCCAGCTCACTCTCAGGGGGCCATGTCACCGGGGAGCTGTTTTTT. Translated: CASSLSGGHVTGELFF.

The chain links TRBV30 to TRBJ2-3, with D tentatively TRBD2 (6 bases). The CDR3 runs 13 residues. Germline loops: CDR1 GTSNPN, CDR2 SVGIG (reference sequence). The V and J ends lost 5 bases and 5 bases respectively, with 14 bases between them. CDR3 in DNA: TGTGCCTGGGGCGGGACTCTGAAAGATACGCAGTATTTT. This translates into CAWGGTLKDTQYF.

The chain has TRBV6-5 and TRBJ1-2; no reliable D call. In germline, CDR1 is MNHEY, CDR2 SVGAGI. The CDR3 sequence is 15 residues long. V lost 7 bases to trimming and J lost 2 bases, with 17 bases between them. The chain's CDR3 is CASKSFGMQNYGYTF. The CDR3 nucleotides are TGTGCCAGCAAGAGTTTCGGGATGCAAAACTATGGCTACACCTTC.

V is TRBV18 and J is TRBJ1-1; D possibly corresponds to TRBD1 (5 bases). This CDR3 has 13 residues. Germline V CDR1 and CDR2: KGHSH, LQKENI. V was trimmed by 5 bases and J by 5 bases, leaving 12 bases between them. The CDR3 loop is CASSSQGNTEAFF. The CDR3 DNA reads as TGTGCCAGCTCATCCCAGGGTAATACTGAAGCTTTCTTT.

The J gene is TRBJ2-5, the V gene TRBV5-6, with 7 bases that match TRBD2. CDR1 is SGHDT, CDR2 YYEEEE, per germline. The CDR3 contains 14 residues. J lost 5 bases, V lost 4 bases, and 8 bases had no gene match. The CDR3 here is CASSPTTSLETQYF. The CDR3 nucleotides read TGTGCCAGCAGCCCTACGACTAGCTTGGAGACCCAGTACTTC.

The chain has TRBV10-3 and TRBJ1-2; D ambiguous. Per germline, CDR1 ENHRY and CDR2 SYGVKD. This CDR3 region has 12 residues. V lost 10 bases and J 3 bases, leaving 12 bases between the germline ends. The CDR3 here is CATRYLDYGYTF. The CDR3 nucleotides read TGTGCCACCCGATACTTGGACTATGGCTACACCTTC.

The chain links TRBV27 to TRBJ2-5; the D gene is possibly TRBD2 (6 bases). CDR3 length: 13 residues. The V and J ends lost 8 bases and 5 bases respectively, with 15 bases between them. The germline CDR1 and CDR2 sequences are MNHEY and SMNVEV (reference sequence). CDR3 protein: CASAFREKETQYF. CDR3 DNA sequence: TGTGCCAGCGCTTTCCGGGAGAAGGAGACCCAGTACTTC.

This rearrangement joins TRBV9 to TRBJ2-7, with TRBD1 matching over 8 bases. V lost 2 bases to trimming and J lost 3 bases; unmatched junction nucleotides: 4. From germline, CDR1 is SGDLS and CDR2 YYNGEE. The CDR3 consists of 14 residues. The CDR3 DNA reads TGTGCCAGCAGCGTCGCAACAGGGGGCTACGAGCAGTACTTC. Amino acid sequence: CASSVATGGYEQYF. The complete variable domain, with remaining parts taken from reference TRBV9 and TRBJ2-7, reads DSGVTQTPKHLITATGQRVTLRCSPRSGDLSVYWYQQSLDQGLQFLIQYYNGEERAKGNILERFSAQQFPDLHSELNLSSLELGDSALYFCASSVATGGYEQYFGPGTRLTVT.

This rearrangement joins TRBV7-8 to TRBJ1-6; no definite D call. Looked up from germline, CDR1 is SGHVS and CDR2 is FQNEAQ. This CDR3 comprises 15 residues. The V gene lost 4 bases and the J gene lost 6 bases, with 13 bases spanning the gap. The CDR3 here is CASSSWKDFNSPLHF. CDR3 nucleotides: TGTGCCAGCAGCTCGTGGAAGGACTTTAATTCACCCCTCCACTTT.

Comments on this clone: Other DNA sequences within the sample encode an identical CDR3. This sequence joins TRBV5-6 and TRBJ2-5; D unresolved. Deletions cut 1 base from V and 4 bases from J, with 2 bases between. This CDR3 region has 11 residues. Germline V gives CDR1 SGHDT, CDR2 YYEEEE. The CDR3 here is CASSLRETQYF. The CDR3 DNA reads TGTGCCAGCAGCTTGCGAGAGACCCAGTACTTC.

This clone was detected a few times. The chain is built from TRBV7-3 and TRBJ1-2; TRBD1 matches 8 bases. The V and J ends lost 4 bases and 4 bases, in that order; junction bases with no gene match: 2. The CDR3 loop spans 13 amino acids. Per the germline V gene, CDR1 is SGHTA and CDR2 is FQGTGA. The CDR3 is CASSSQGVYGYTF. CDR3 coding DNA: TGTGCCAGCAGCTCACAGGGGGTCTATGGCTACACCTTC.

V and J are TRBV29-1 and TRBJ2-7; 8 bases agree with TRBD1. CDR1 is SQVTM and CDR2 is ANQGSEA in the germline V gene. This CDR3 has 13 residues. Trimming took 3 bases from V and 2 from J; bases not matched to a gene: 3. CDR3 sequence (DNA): TGCAGCGTTGATGGGACAGGCCCCTACGAGCAGTACTTC. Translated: CSVDGTGPYEQYF.

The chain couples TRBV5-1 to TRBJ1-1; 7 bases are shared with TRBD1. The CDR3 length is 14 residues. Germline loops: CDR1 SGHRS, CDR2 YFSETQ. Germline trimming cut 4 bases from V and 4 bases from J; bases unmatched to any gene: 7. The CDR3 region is CASSRTGFFTEAFF. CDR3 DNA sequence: TGCGCCAGCAGCCGGACAGGTTTCTTCACTGAAGCTTTCTTT.

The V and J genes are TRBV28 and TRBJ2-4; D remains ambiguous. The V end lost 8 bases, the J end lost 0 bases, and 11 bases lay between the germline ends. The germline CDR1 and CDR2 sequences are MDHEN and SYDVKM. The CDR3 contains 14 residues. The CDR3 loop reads CASLPTLAKNIQYF. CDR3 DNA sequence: TGTGCCAGCCTACCAACTTTAGCCAAAAACATTCAGTACTTC.

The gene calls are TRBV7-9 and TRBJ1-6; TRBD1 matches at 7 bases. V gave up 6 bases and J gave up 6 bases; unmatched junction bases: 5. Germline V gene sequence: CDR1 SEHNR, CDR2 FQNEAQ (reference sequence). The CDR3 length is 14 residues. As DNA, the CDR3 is TGTGCCAGCAGTCCCGGACAGGTTAATTCACCCCTCCACTTT. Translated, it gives CASSPGQVNSPLHF.